These 27 T cell receptor beta chains were all obtained from the same sample, sequenced in a study of cytomegalovirus exposure and HLA in healthy donors. Vbeta (60) and Jbeta (13) primers were used in the PCR. The method was immunoSEQ multiplex PCR; TCRdb's version includes in-frame clones alone and lacks a portion of them. The table lists about 140,000 clones, around 80% of them singletons. Sequencing input: PBMCs. These receptors were collected from a man aged 25-45 years in good health and CMV-seronegative.

With respect to this clone: One end of the junction fails to match germline, which may point to a read error. This rearrangement joins TRBV30 to TRBJ1-2, with D unresolved. Germline V gene data show CDR1 as GTSNPN and CDR2 as SVGIG (reference sequence). The CDR3 spans 12 residues. The DNA of the CDR3 is TGTGCCTGGAACGCGGCCTCCTATGGCTACCCCTTC. Protein product: CAWNAASYGYPF.

This sequence joins TRBV6-4 and TRBJ1-3; D is possibly TRBD1 (6 bases). There are 14 residues in the CDR3. The germline gives CDR1 MRHNA, CDR2 SNTAGT. The germline V and J ends were trimmed by 7 bases and 0 bases, with 10 bases remaining between them. The CDR3 DNA is TGTGCCAGCAAAGCAGGGGACTCTGGAAACACCATATATTTT. Its translation: CASKAGDSGNTIYF.

The gene calls are TRBV6-5 and TRBJ2-4; 9 bases align to TRBD2. J was trimmed by 6 bases and V by 4 bases; bases with no gene match: 4. The CDR3 runs 14 residues. Germline V gene sequence: CDR1 MNHEY, CDR2 SVGAGI. For the CDR3, the DNA is TGTGCCAGCAGTTCTAGCGGGACGGGAAACATTCAGTACTTC. As protein: CASSSSGTGNIQYF.

The genes are TRBV27 and TRBJ2-1; 10 nucleotides align to TRBD2. This CDR3 spans 14 amino acids. J lost 10 bases, V lost 5 bases, and 8 bases had no gene match. In germline, CDR1 is MNHEY, CDR2 SMNVEV (reference sequence). The CDR3 sequence is CASSPLAGEGEQFF. The CDR3 DNA sequence: TGTGCCAGCAGTCCTCTAGCGGGAGAAGGCGAGCAGTTCTTC.

The chain has TRBV13 and TRBJ2-1; 7 nucleotides agree with TRBD1. CDR1 PRHDT and CDR2 FYEKMQ come from the germline V gene (reference sequence). Losses at the gene ends were 1 base for V and 7 bases for J; bases not matched to a gene: 7. The CDR3 is 15 residues long. This CDR3 is CASSLVGGAANEQFF. CDR3 sequence (DNA): TGTGCCAGCAGCTTAGTAGGGGGCGCAGCGAATGAGCAGTTCTTC.

V and J are TRBV19 and TRBJ1-1; D remains ambiguous. V lost 9 bases and J 0 bases, leaving 17 bases between the germline ends. From germline, CDR1 is LNHDA and CDR2 SQIVND (reference sequence). This CDR3 spans 15 amino acids. CDR3 in amino acids: CASVVTPGMNTEAFF. The CDR3 DNA follows: TGTGCCAGCGTGGTGACCCCGGGGATGAACACTGAAGCTTTCTTT. Full variable domain (remainder filled in from reference TRBV19 and TRBJ1-1): DGGITQSPKYLFRKEGQNVTLSCEQNLNHDAMYWYRQDPGQGLRLIYYSQIVNDFQKGDIAEGYSVSREKKESFPLTVTSAQKNPTAFYLCASVVTPGMNTEAFFGQGTRLTVV.

CDR3 nucleotides: TGTGCCAGCCTCCCTCCGGGACAGGGCCAAGAAGCTTTCTTT. It specifies CASLPPGQGQEAFF. The genes are TRBV28 and TRBJ1-1; 9 nucleotides line up with TRBD1. With V trimmed by 8 bases and J by 8 bases, 12 bases remained unmatched. The CDR3 length is 14 residues. CDR1 is MDHEN and CDR2 is SYDVKM in the germline V gene.

The chain is built from TRBV4-2 and TRBJ1-3; TRBD1 aligns across 7 bases. The CDR3 runs to 18 residues. The V segment lost 0 bases and the J segment 1 base; nucleotides outside the gene matches: 9. In germline, CDR1 is LGHNA, CDR2 YNFKEQ. CDR3 in DNA: TGTGCCAGCAGCCAAGATGGGTCGGACAGGATTTCTGGAAACACCATATATTTT. This translates into CASSQDGSDRISGNTIYF.

This chain uses TRBV4-1 with TRBJ1-4; perhaps TRBD1 as D (5 bases). V dropped 0 bases and J dropped 10 bases, with 18 bases sitting between them. The CDR3 consists of 16 residues. In germline, CDR1 is MGHRA, CDR2 YSYEKL. The CDR3 bases are TGCGCCAGCAGCCAAGATCCAGACAGCAGTTCGCGAAAACTGTTTTTT. This sequence encodes CASSQDPDSSSRKLFF.

This sequence joins TRBV19 and TRBJ2-1; 7 nucleotides agree with TRBD1. This CDR3 spans 15 amino acids. The ends lost 1 base at V and 5 bases at J; junction bases unmatched: 5. Per the germline V gene, CDR1 is LNHDA and CDR2 is SQIVND (reference sequence). CDR3 amino acids: CASSIGDSYHNEQFF. The CDR3 DNA follows: TGTGCCAGTAGTATAGGGGACAGCTACCACAATGAGCAGTTCTTC.

The chain links TRBV9 to TRBJ2-5, with a possible D match to TRBD1 (6 bases). V was clipped by 4 bases and J by 3 bases, with 10 bases between them. Germline V gives CDR1 SGDLS, CDR2 YYNGEE. The CDR3 contains 13 residues. This CDR3 is CASSSQGKETQYF. The CDR3 region has the DNA TGTGCCAGCAGCTCACAGGGTAAAGAGACCCAGTACTTC. The full variable domain, its missing parts supplied by reference TRBV9 and TRBJ2-5, is DSGVTQTPKHLITATGQRVTLRCSPRSGDLSVYWYQQSLDQGLQFLIQYYNGEERAKGNILERFSAQQFPDLHSELNLSSLELGDSALYFCASSSQGKETQYFGPGTRLLVL.

There are a few counts of this clone. A read error is likely here: a far larger clone is one base away. The V and J genes are TRBV25-1 and TRBJ1-2, with D possibly TRBD1 on 5 matching bases. Per germline, CDR1 MGHDK and CDR2 SYGVNS. The V gene lost 1 base and the J gene lost 4 bases, with 7 bases spanning the gap. This CDR3 comprises 13 residues. CDR3 loop: CASSESGGYGYTF. The CDR3 coding sequence is TGTGCCAGCAGTGAATCGGGGGGCTATGGCTACACCTTC.

The genes are TRBV5-1 and TRBJ1-1; weak D call: TRBD1 (5 bases). The CDR3 is 13 residues long. Germline loops: CDR1 SGHRS, CDR2 YFSETQ. V was pared by 4 bases and J by 5 bases, with 12 bases between. The CDR3 sequence: CASSGGLGTEAFF. The CDR3 DNA sequence: TGCGCCAGCAGCGGGGGACTCGGAACTGAAGCTTTCTTT.

The gene calls are TRBV7-8 and TRBJ2-7; unclear D gene. V was clipped by 5 bases and J by 2 bases, with 10 bases between them. Germline CDR1 reads SGHVS; CDR2 reads FQNEAQ. CDR3 length: 13 amino acids. This CDR3 is CASSVSLAYEQYF. Written as DNA, the CDR3 is TGTGCCAGCAGCGTAAGCCTGGCCTACGAGCAGTACTTC. Filled out from reference TRBV7-8 and TRBJ2-7, the complete variable domain reads GAGVSQSPRYKVAKRGQDVALRCDPISGHVSLFWYQQALGQGPEFLTYFQNEAQLDKSGLPSDRFFAERPEGSVSTLKIQRTQQEDSAVYLCASSVSLAYEQYFGPGTRLTVT.

V is TRBV5-4 and J is TRBJ2-2; 7 bases align to TRBD1. The trim removed 0 bases at V and 4 bases at J, leaving 6 bases unmatched. The CDR3 totals 16 residues. The germline CDR1 and CDR2 sequences are SGHNT and YYREEE (reference sequence). The DNA for the CDR3 is TGTGCCAGCAGCTTGGATTCGACAGGGTTCACCGGGGAGCTGTTTTTT. Translating gives CASSLDSTGFTGELFF.

This clone has a single count. This chain connects TRBV2 to TRBJ1-2; 9 bases line up with TRBD1. The CDR3 loop spans 16 amino acids. The J segment lost 2 bases and the V segment lost 6 bases, leaving 10 bases of the junction unmatched. Germline V gene sequence: CDR1 SNHLY, CDR2 FYNNEI. This CDR3 is CASSPPIGQGNYGYTF. CDR3 in DNA: TGTGCCAGCAGCCCCCCCATCGGACAGGGGAACTATGGCTACACCTTC.

This clone was counted between two and nine times. The chain has TRBV6-4 and TRBJ2-7; 8 nucleotides line up with TRBD1. CDR1 is MRHNA and CDR2 is SNTAGT in the germline V gene. Unmatched junction bases numbered 7, after V lost 6 bases and J lost 3 bases. The CDR3 is 14 amino acids. In nucleotides, the CDR3 is TGTGCCAGCAGGAAAGGACAGGGCGACTACGAGCAGTACTTC. It encodes CASRKGQGDYEQYF.

The rearrangement uses TRBV7-9 and TRBJ2-7; D remains unclear. CDR3 length: 14 amino acids. V shed 0 bases and J shed 2 bases, with 8 bases lying between them. Germline V gene sequence: CDR1 SEHNR, CDR2 FQNEAQ (reference sequence). The CDR3 DNA follows: TGTGCCAGCAGCTTAGCGGTCACTCCCTACGAGCAGTACTTC. This codes for CASSLAVTPYEQYF. The full variable domain, with the rest looked up from reference TRBV7-9 and TRBJ2-7, is DTGVSQNPRHKITKRGQNVTFRCDPISEHNRLYWYRQTLGQGPEFLTYFQNEAQLEKSRLLSDRFSAERPKGSFSTLEIQRTEQGDSAMYLCASSLAVTPYEQYFGPGTRLTVT.

The J gene is TRBJ2-3, the V gene TRBV4-1; 12 positions agree with TRBD2. Unmatched junction bases numbered 8, after V lost 7 bases and J lost 3 bases. Germline lookup yields CDR1 MGHRA and CDR2 YSYEKL. The CDR3 totals 16 residues. The chain's CDR3 is CASTPSGGALTDTQYF. DNA for the CDR3: TGCGCCAGCACCCCTAGCGGGGGGGCCTTGACAGATACGCAGTATTTT.

This chain connects TRBV10-2 to TRBJ1-5, with 9 bases that match TRBD1. Losses at the gene ends were 5 bases for V and 1 base for J; bases not matched to a gene: 15. Germline CDR1 and CDR2: WSHSY and SAAADI. The CDR3 is made up of 19 amino acids. CDR3 protein: CASSSSPGTGIASNQPQHF. For the CDR3, the DNA is TGCGCCAGCAGTTCTAGTCCCGGGACAGGGATAGCGAGCAATCAGCCCCAGCATTTT.

The rearrangement uses TRBV6-1 and TRBJ1-1, with D perhaps matching TRBD1 (6 bases). In germline, CDR1 is MNHNS, CDR2 SASEGT. Trimming cost V 2 bases and J 5 bases, with 12 bases left between them. This CDR3 contains 14 residues. Written as DNA, the CDR3 is TGTGCCAGCAGTGAAATTGGGGGCCATACTGAAGCTTTCTTT. Residues: CASSEIGGHTEAFF.

The genes are TRBV7-9 and TRBJ2-1, with D perhaps matching TRBD2 (5 bases). The V gene's germline CDR1 is SEHNR and CDR2 FQNEAQ (reference sequence). Trimming pared 5 bases from V and 5 bases from J, leaving 16 bases between. The CDR3 is 15 residues long. Here the CDR3 reads CASSPRDSTHNEQFF. The CDR3, as DNA: TGTGCCAGCAGCCCCCGGGATTCTACTCACAATGAGCAGTTCTTC.

This clone was seen a handful of times. The chain is built from TRBV28 and TRBJ2-7; no clear D. Germline V gene sequence: CDR1 MDHEN, CDR2 SYDVKM. Between the trimmed V and J ends, which lost 4 bases and 2 bases, there was a span of 12 bases. The CDR3 is 14 residues long. In nucleotides, the CDR3 is TGTGCCAGCAGTTCATCTGGCCAGGCCTACGAGCAGTACTTC. Translated, it gives CASSSSGQAYEQYF.

The V gene is TRBV5-1, the J gene TRBJ2-5; 8 bases fit TRBD2. Germline assignment: CDR1 SGHRS and CDR2 YFSETQ. The J segment lost 1 base and the V segment lost 5 bases, leaving 7 bases of the junction unmatched. The CDR3 is made up of 15 amino acids. This chain's CDR3 is CASSFGAGAQETQYF. The CDR3 DNA is TGCGCCAGCAGTTTCGGAGCGGGGGCCCAAGAGACCCAGTACTTC.

The chain uses TRBV19 and TRBJ2-3, with 9 bases identical to TRBD1. This CDR3 has 13 residues. V shed 5 bases and J 4 bases; nucleotides not matched to a gene: 1. The germline CDR1 and CDR2 sequences are LNHDA and SQIVND (reference sequence). The CDR3 spells CASSRDRADTQYF. CDR3 sequence (DNA): TGTGCCAGTAGTCGGGACAGGGCAGATACGCAGTATTTT.

The chain has TRBV5-6 and TRBJ2-3; D perhaps matches TRBD1 (5 bases). Trimming left V 1 base short and J 2 bases short, with 14 bases between. Germline CDR1 and CDR2: SGHDT and YYEEEE. The CDR3 sequence is 16 residues long. The CDR3 here is CASSLRLTQDTDTQYF. The CDR3 nucleotides read TGTGCCAGCAGCTTGCGGTTGACACAGGACACAGATACGCAGTATTTT.

The V gene is TRBV7-9, the J gene TRBJ2-7; TRBD1 is a possible D gene (6 bases). Germline CDR1 SEHNR, CDR2 FQNEAQ (reference sequence). The CDR3 is 14 residues long. The V and J ends lost 0 bases and 7 bases respectively, with 13 bases between them. This CDR3 is CASSLAGGRREQYF. The CDR3 DNA follows: TGTGCCAGCAGCTTAGCAGGGGGTCGGAGGGAGCAGTACTTC.